The present entry profiles one T cell receptor beta chain with its context. This specimen comes from a study of control samples from healthy donors and cancer patients. The germline CDR1 and CDR2 sequences are SEHNR and FQNEAQ (reference sequence). CDR3 length: 12 amino acids. V gave up 5 bases and J gave up 4 bases, with 8 bases separating them. This table comes from immunoSEQ multiplex PCR, and its TCRdb copy is limited to in-frame clones, with some not included. The table lists some 140,000 clones, just under 95% of them singletons. The TCR sequence derives from a man younger than 45 in good health. The J gene is TRBJ1-2, the V gene TRBV7-9, with unresolved D. The material sequenced was blood. CDR3 sequence (DNA): TGTGCCAGCAGCGCAACGATCTATGGCTACACCTTC. This sequence encodes CASSATIYGYTF.